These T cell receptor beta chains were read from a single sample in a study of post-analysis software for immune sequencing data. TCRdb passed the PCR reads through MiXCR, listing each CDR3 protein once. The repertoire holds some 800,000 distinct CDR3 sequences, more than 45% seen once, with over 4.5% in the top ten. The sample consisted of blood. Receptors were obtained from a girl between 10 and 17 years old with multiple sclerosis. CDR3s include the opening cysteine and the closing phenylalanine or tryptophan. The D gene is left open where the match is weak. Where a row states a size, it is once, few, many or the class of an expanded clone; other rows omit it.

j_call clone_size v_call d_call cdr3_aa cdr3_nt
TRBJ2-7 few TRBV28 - CASTFDVGGSFYEQYF TGTGCCAGCACCTTTGACGTGGGAGGTAGCTTCTACGAGCAGTACTTC
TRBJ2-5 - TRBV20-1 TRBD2 CSASALAGGPQETQYF TGCAGTGCTAGCGCGCTAGCGGGAGGACCCCAAGAGACCCAGTACTTC
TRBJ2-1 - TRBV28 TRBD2 CASSYRTSGILYNEQFF TGTGCCAGCAGTTATCGGACTAGCGGGATTTTATACAATGAGCAGTTCTTC
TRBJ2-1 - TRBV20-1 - CSAWGLGHNEQFF TGCAGTGCTTGGGGTCTGGGCCACAATGAGCAGTTCTTC
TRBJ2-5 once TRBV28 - CASSLGSRTTQETQYF TGTGCCAGCAGTTTAGGGTCGCGGACGACTCAAGAGACCCAGTACTTC
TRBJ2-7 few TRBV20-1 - CSANPGLGDAYEQYF TGCAGTGCAAACCCGGGGCTAGGGGATGCCTACGAGCAGTACTTC
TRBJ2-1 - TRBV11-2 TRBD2 CASSPLEGLAFHEQFF TGTGCCAGCAGCCCCCTCGAGGGACTAGCCTTCCATGAGCAGTTCTTC
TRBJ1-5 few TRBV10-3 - CAISEIWGESNQPQHF TGTGCCATCAGTGAAATATGGGGGGAAAGCAATCAGCCCCAGCATTTT
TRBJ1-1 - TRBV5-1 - CASSGTGTAMNTEAFF TGCGCCAGCAGCGGCACCGGGACCGCTATGAACACTGAAGCTTTCTTT
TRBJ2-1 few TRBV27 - CASSPDGHNEQFF TGTGCCAGCAGCCCGGACGGGCACAATGAGCAGTTCTTC
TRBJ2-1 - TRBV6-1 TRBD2 CASSDFKTSGRGNEQFF TGTGCCAGCAGTGATTTTAAGACTAGCGGGAGAGGAAATGAGCAGTTCTTC
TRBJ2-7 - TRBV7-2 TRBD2 CASSFSSGTYEQYF TGTGCCAGCAGCTTTTCTAGCGGTACCTACGAGCAGTACTTC
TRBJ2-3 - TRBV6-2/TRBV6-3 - CASSLGFGDTQYF TGTGCCAGCAGCCTAGGATTCGGAGATACGCAGTATTTT
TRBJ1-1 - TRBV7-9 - CASSFPGLGAFF TGTGCCAGCAGCTTCCCGGGACTCGGAGCTTTCTTT
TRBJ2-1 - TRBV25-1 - CASSPGGLMQFF TGTGCCAGCAGCCCCGGCGGGCTTATGCAGTTCTTC
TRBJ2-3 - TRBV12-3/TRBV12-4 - CASSFWGKGADTQYF TGTGCCAGCAGTTTCTGGGGAAAAGGGGCAGATACGCAGTATTTT
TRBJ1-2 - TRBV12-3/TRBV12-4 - CASSFEQVYGYTF TGTGCCAGCAGTTTTGAACAGGTCTATGGCTACACCTTC
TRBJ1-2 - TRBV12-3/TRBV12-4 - CASSLDRTVNYGYTF TGTGCCAGCAGTTTAGATCGGACAGTAAACTATGGCTACACCTTC
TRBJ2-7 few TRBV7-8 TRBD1 CASSPTDRAYEQYF TGTGCCAGCAGTCCTACTGACAGGGCCTACGAGCAGTACTTC
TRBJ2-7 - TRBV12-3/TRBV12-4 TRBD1 CASSQFGAGTGRGEQYF TGTGCCAGCAGTCAGTTTGGAGCCGGGACAGGGAGGGGCGAGCAGTACTTC
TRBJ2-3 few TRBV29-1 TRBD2 CSAGTSGSMFADTQYF TGCAGCGCCGGGACTAGCGGGAGTATGTTTGCAGATACGCAGTATTTT
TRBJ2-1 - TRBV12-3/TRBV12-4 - CASSLSLGREQFF TGTGCCAGCAGTTTAAGTTTGGGGAGAGAGCAGTTCTTC
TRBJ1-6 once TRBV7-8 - CASSLGSSPLHF TGTGCCAGCAGCTTAGGCTCTTCACCCCTCCACTTT
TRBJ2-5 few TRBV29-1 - CSVDLGPETQYF TGCAGCGTTGACCTTGGTCCCGAGACCCAGTACTTC
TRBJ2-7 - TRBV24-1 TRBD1 CATSGQGTHEQYF TGTGCCACCAGCGGACAGGGCACCCACGAGCAGTACTTC
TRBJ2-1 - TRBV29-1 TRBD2 CSVDIMASGSYEQFF TGCAGCGTTGATATTATGGCTAGCGGGAGCTATGAGCAGTTCTTC
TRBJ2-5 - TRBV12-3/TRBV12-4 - CASSFQGGGETQYF TGTGCCAGCAGTTTCCAGGGAGGGGGAGAGACCCAGTACTTC
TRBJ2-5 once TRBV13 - CASSLAGMYGQYF TGTGCCAGCAGCTTAGCGGGAATGTACGGGCAGTACTTC
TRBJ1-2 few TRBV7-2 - CASSFFRVCYTF TGTGCCAGCAGCTTCTTCCGCGTGTGCTACACCTTC
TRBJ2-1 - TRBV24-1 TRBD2 CATGSGTSAYNEQFF TGTGCCACCGGATCCGGGACTAGCGCCTACAATGAGCAGTTCTTC
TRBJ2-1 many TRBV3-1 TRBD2 CASAGGSYNEQFF TGTGCCAGCGCGGGAGGCTCCTACAATGAGCAGTTCTTC
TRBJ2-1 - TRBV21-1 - CASTPLAQEVDEQFF TGTGCCAGCACCCCACTAGCCCAAGAGGTCGATGAGCAGTTCTTC
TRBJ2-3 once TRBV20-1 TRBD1 CSALTGVFGTDTQYF TGCAGTGCTCTCACAGGGGTCTTCGGGACAGATACGCAGTATTTT
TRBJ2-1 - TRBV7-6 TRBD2 CASSLALSGREIDEQFF TGTGCCAGCAGCTTAGCGCTAAGTGGGCGGGAGATTGATGAGCAGTTCTTC
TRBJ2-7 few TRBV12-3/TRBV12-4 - CASSFNGDEQYF TGTGCCAGCAGTTTTAATGGTGACGAGCAGTACTTC
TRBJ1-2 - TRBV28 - CASEGGGENYGYTF TGTGCCAGCGAGGGCGGGGGCGAAAACTATGGCTACACCTTC
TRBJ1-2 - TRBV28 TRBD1 CASSLWGQEGYTF TGTGCCAGCAGTTTATGGGGACAGGAAGGCTACACCTTC
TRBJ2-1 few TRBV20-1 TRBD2 CSASDGRPYNEQFF TGCAGTGCTAGCGACGGGAGGCCCTACAATGAGCAGTTCTTC
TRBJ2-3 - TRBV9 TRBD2 CASSVGSGRIDTQYF TGTGCCAGCAGCGTAGGTAGCGGGCGCATAGATACGCAGTATTTT
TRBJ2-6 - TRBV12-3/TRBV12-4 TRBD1 CASSHLGTDSGANVLTF TGTGCCAGCAGCCACCTAGGGACAGACTCTGGGGCCAACGTCCTGACTTTC
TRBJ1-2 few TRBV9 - CASSSRDGYTF TGTGCCAGCAGTTCCAGGGACGGCTACACCTTC
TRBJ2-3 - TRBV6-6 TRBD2 CASESTSGYYTNTQYF TGTGCCAGTGAGTCGACTAGCGGGTACTACACGAATACGCAGTATTTT
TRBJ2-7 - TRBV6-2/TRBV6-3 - CASNRGRSSYEQYF TGTGCCAGCAATCGGGGGCGGAGCTCCTACGAGCAGTACTTC
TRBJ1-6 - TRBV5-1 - CASSLVTAGTLNSPLHF TGCGCCAGCAGCTTGGTCACAGCCGGGACACTAAATTCACCCCTCCACTTT
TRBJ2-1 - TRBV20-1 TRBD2 CSARARTSGSRDEQFF TGCAGTGCTAGAGCCCGGACTAGCGGGAGTCGGGATGAGCAGTTCTTC
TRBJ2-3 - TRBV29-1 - CSIDSEGPTDTQYF TGCAGCATTGATTCTGAAGGACCCACAGATACGCAGTATTTT
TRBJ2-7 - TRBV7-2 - CASSLVSDGPYEQYF TGTGCCAGCAGCTTAGTTTCTGACGGCCCCTACGAGCAGTACTTC
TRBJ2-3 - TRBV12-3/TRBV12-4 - CASSLRARVGADAEYF TGTGCCAGCAGTTTACGGGCCAGAGTGGGCGCAGATGCGGAGTATTTT
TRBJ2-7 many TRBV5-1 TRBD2 CASSLAGGLSYEQYF TGTGCCAGCAGTTTAGCGGGAGGACTCTCCTACGAGCAGTACTTC
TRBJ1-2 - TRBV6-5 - CASSYSGGFGNYGYTF TGTGCCAGCAGTTACTCCGGCGGGTTTGGTAACTATGGCTACACCTTC
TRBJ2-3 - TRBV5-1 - CASSLGIDTDTQYF TGCGCCAGCAGCTTGGGAATCGACACAGATACGCAGTATTTT
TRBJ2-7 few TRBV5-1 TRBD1 CASSLDGRGTYEQYF TGCGCCAGCAGCTTGGATGGCAGGGGGACCTACGAGCAGTACTTC
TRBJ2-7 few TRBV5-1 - CASSLRDSGEQYF TGCGCCAGCAGCTTACGGGATTCGGGCGAGCAGTACTTC
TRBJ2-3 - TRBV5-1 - CASSLGSGMQYF TGCGCCAGCAGCTTGGGATCGGGTATGCAGTATTTT
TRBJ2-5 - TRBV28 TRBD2 CASSVLAEGQETQYF TGTGCCAGCAGTGTACTAGCGGAGGGACAAGAGACCCAGTACTTC
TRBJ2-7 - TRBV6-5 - CASSYGYGGYEQYF TGTGCCAGCAGTTACGGATACGGCGGCTACGAGCAGTACTTC
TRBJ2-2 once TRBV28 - CASSPYISGLGNTGELFF TGTGCCAGCAGTCCCTATATATCAGGGTTGGGGAACACCGGGGAGCTGTTTTTT